The 16 T cell receptor beta chains presented below share a single source sample, sequenced in a study of molecular identifiers for immune sequencing clone quantification. TCRdb itself ran the PCR reads through MiXCR, one entry per CDR3 protein. The sample lists about half a million distinct CDR3 sequences, over 20% occurring once. Sequenced input: naive CD8+ T cells from blood, with Jurkat cell RNA spiked in. Subset of the sample: FACS-sorted CD8+CD4-CCR7+CD45RA+ naive T cells. These TCRs come from a human donor in good health. Some libraries in this study had Jurkat cell RNA spiked in.

This clonotype showed up many times. V usage is TRBV6-2 or TRBV6-3 and J usage is TRBJ2-2; D not resolved. This CDR3 is built from 13 residues. The V gene lost 6 bases and the J gene lost 2 bases, with 7 bases spanning the gap. CDR1 is MNHEY and CDR2 is SVGEGT in the germline V gene. CDR3 in amino acids: CASSPPNTGELFF. The CDR3 nucleotides are TGTGCCAGCAGCCCTCCAAACACCGGGGAGCTGTTTTTT.

There are a few counts of this clonotype. The V call is TRBV6-5, the J call TRBJ2-7; possibly TRBD2 for D (6 bases). The V gene lost 6 bases and the J gene lost 2 bases, with 11 bases spanning the gap. This CDR3 has 13 amino acids. Germline CDR1 reads MNHEY; CDR2 reads SVGAGI. CDR3 in amino acids: CASSLGLPYEQYF. The DNA for the CDR3 is TGTGCCAGCAGCCTGGGACTGCCCTACGAGCAGTACTTC.

This clonotype was seen a handful of times. The V and J genes are TRBV12-3 or TRBV12-4 and TRBJ1-3; TRBD1 aligns across 8 bases. The CDR3 is made up of 14 amino acids. The junction had 6 bases not matched to a gene; V was cut back by 3 bases and J by 8 bases. In DNA form, the CDR3 reads TGTGCCAGCAGTTTCGGTACAGGGGGATACACCATATATTTT. It encodes CASSFGTGGYTIYF.

The rearrangement uses TRBV4-2 and TRBJ2-2, with 7 bases that match TRBD2. The V gene's germline CDR1 is LGHNA and CDR2 YNFKEQ. The CDR3 runs 16 residues. Losses at the gene ends were 1 base for V and 2 bases for J; bases not matched to a gene: 4. Written as DNA, the CDR3 is TGTGCCAGCAGCCAAGTAGGGACTACTAACACCGGGGAGCTGTTTTTT. Translation gives CASSQVGTTNTGELFF.

CDR3 coding DNA: TGTGCCAGTAGTATGGGGTACTCCTACGAGCAGTACTTC. Its protein product is CASSMGYSYEQYF. The genes are TRBV19 and TRBJ2-7; D uncertain. The V and J ends lost 3 bases and 0 bases respectively, with 6 bases between them. Germline values: CDR1 LNHDA, CDR2 SQIVND (reference sequence). The CDR3 loop spans 13 amino acids.

This clonotype has a handful of counts. The chain couples TRBV4-3 to TRBJ1-4; D unresolved. This CDR3 region has 16 residues. V was cut by 4 bases and J by 0 bases, with 12 bases left in between. Germline CDR1 and CDR2: LGHNA and YSLEER. Here the CDR3 reads CASSLDRGATNEKLFF. CDR3 sequence (DNA): TGCGCCAGCAGCCTGGATCGGGGAGCAACTAATGAAAAACTGTTTTTT.

On this clonotype itself: A clone one base away is much larger, so this may be a read error. The rearrangement uses TRBV7-2 and TRBJ2-7; D ambiguous. Per germline, CDR1 SGHTA and CDR2 FQGNSA. The CDR3 runs to 11 residues. CDR3 nucleotide sequence: TGTGCCAGGAAGCACTCCTACAAGCAGTACTTC. Its translation is CARKHSYKQYF.

This clonotype was detected once. A read error may account for a junction end that differs from germline. The rearrangement joins TRBV10-3 to TRBJ1-5, with no clear D. This CDR3 has 12 amino acids. Germline values: CDR1 ENHRY, CDR2 SYGVKD. CDR3: CDISESGQPQHF. As DNA, the CDR3 is TGTGACATCAGTGAGTCTGGTCAGCCCCAGCATTTT.

Notes on this clonotype: Its ends do not fully match the called genes, so a read error is possible. The rearrangement links TRBV6-5 to TRBJ2-1; possibly TRBD1 or TRBD2 for D (5 bases each). This CDR3 has 14 residues. Germline V CDR1 and CDR2: MNHEY, SVGAGI. The chain's CDR3 is CASTKGRGDNEQSF. The CDR3 coding sequence is TGTGCCAGCACGAAGGGTAGGGGAGACAATGAGCAGTCCTTC.

Note on this clonotype: The CDR3 end shows no conserved phenylalanine or tryptophan, and so a read error is likely. The chain recombines TRBV4-3 with TRBJ2-3; unclear D gene. With 0 bases removed from V and 0 bases from J, the gap between germline ends came to 13 bases. Germline V gene lookup returns CDR1 LGHNA and CDR2 YSLEER. This CDR3 is built from 17 residues. CDR3 protein: CASSQEFAIASTDTQYI. CDR3 nucleotides: TGCGCCAGCAGCCAAGAATTCGCTATCGCTAGCACAGATACGCAGTATATT.

This chain joins TRBV4-1 and TRBJ2-7; D may be TRBD2 (5 bases). Germline assignment: CDR1 MGHRA and CDR2 YSYEKL. This CDR3 spans 13 amino acids. Trimming cost V 1 base and J 9 bases, with 13 bases left between them. The CDR3 protein is CASSQALIEGQYF. DNA for the CDR3: TGCGCCAGCAGCCAAGCCCTCATTGAGGGGCAGTACTTC.

CDR3 in DNA: TGTGCCTGGAGTGAGGGGACCCTCGAGCAGTACTTC. It encodes CAWSEGTLEQYF. The V and J genes are TRBV30 and TRBJ2-7; D tentatively fits TRBD1 or TRBD2 (5 bases each). CDR3 length: 12 amino acids. Germline V gives CDR1 GTSNPN, CDR2 SVGIG (reference sequence). V was shortened by 1 base and J by 6 bases, with 10 bases between the two germline ends. The whole variable domain, remainder taken from reference TRBV30 and TRBJ2-7, is SQTIHQWPATLVQPVGSPLSLECTVEGTSNPNLYWYRQAAGRGLQLLFYSVGIGQISSEVPQNLSASRPQDRQFILSSKKLLLSDSGFYLCAWSEGTLEQYFGPGTRLTVT.

Note on this clonotype: At one end the junction does not follow the germline gene, possibly because of a read error. The chain joins TRBV20-1 to TRBJ1-2; TRBD1 matches at 7 bases. The CDR3 runs to 19 residues. The germline V gene encodes CDR1 DFQATT and CDR2 SNEGSKA (reference sequence). CDR3 sequence (DNA): TGCAGTGCTAGAGATCTCGAGGGGGCGGACCCTTTTGCTAACTATGGCTGCACCTTC. It codes for CSARDLEGADPFANYGCTF.

This clonotype was counted ten times or more. The rearrangement uses TRBV7-9 and TRBJ2-7, with a tentative D call TRBD1 (5 bases). The CDR3 loop spans 12 amino acids. CDR1 and CDR2 from the germline V gene are SEHNR and FQNEAQ (reference sequence). Trimming stripped 0 bases from V and 5 bases from J, with 5 bases between. CDR3 coding DNA: TGTGCCAGCAGCTTAGCAGGGGACGAGCAGTACTTC. This translates into CASSLAGDEQYF.

This rearrangement joins TRBV12-3 or TRBV12-4 to TRBJ2-7; 7 bases fit TRBD1. V lost 5 bases and J lost 5; bases outside the gene matches: 12. The CDR3 has 15 amino acids. The CDR3 sequence: CASSIYYLTGDEQYF. In DNA, the CDR3 is TGTGCCAGCAGTATATACTACCTTACAGGGGACGAGCAGTACTTC.

In the case of this clonotype: Possible read error: a much larger clone is one base away. The chain is built from TRBV27 and TRBJ2-5, with D unresolved. Germline CDR1 reads MNHEY; CDR2 reads SMNVEV (reference sequence). The CDR3 consists of 14 residues. The CDR3 nucleotides read TGTGCCAGCAGGTTATATGGTCAGTTCGAGACCCAGTACTTC. It encodes CASRLYGQFETQYF.